Below, 9 T cell receptor beta chains from the same sample are listed, as sequenced in a study of T cells in tuberculosis. Time point of the sample: new active TB diagnosis, blood taken before or within 7 days of starting treatment. This table comes from immunoSEQ multiplex PCR, and its TCRdb copy is limited to in-frame clones, with some not included. The repertoire holds about 34,000 clones, with approximately 93% as singletons. The starting material was PBMCs, obtained at tuberculosis diagnosis. These TCRs come from an adult with tuberculosis.

The chain couples TRBV6-1 to TRBJ1-4; possibly TRBD1 for D (6 bases). V lost 4 bases to trimming and J lost 4 bases, with 13 bases between them. From germline, CDR1 is MNHNS and CDR2 SASEGT. This CDR3 is built from 15 residues. This chain's CDR3 is CASSGQDSGNEKLFF. CDR3 nucleotide sequence: TGTGCCAGCAGTGGGCAGGACAGCGGTAATGAAAAACTGTTTTTT.

The V gene is TRBV5-1, the J gene TRBJ2-4; perhaps TRBD2 as D (6 bases). Deletions cut 0 bases from V and 0 bases from J, with 10 bases between. The CDR3 is 16 residues long. Germline loops: CDR1 SGHRS, CDR2 YFSETQ. CDR3 in amino acids: CASSLETSQAKNIQYF. The CDR3 nucleotides are TGCGCCAGCAGCTTGGAAACTAGCCAAGCCAAAAACATTCAGTACTTC.

This rearrangement joins TRBV2 to TRBJ1-5, with D uncertain. Trimming took off 4 bases at V and 4 bases at J, with 11 bases between the two ends. Looked up from germline, CDR1 is SNHLY and CDR2 is FYNNEI. This CDR3 has 14 residues. CDR3 nucleotide sequence: TGTGCCAGCAGTGGGCGGGCAGGAAATCAGCCCCAGCATTTT. Residues: CASSGRAGNQPQHF.

J is TRBJ1-5 and V is TRBV4-1; no reliable D call. The CDR3 is 15 residues long. Trimming removed 4 bases from V and 8 bases from J, with 18 bases in between. The germline V gene encodes CDR1 MGHRA and CDR2 YSYEKL. CDR3 bases: TGCGCCAGCAGCCCCGTCGAAGTCACGCGTGAGCCCCAGCATTTT. It translates to CASSPVEVTREPQHF.

The chain links TRBV18 to TRBJ2-7, with TRBD2 matching over 15 bases. The V and J ends lost 3 bases and 7 bases, in that order; junction bases with no gene match: 4. The germline V gene has CDR1 KGHSH and CDR2 LQKENI. This CDR3 contains 15 residues. The CDR3 is CASSPRTSGGEEQYF. CDR3 bases: TGTGCCAGCTCACCCCGGACTAGCGGGGGGGAGGAGCAGTACTTC.

The gene calls are TRBV5-1 and TRBJ1-1; 12 bases align to TRBD1. The CDR3 has 16 residues. Germline CDR1 is SGHRS and CDR2 is YFSETQ. The V segment lost 5 bases and the J segment 3 bases; nucleotides outside the gene matches: 8. DNA of the CDR3: TGCGCCAGCAGGACCGGGACAGGGGGCTCGGACACTGAAGCTTTCTTT. It yields the protein CASRTGTGGSDTEAFF.

Regarding this clone: Germline and junction disagree at one end, which may indicate a read error. The genes are TRBV7-9 and TRBJ2-3; D may be TRBD1 (7 bases). The CDR3 is 16 residues long. The V gene's germline CDR1 is SEHNR and CDR2 FQNEAQ (reference sequence). CDR3 sequence reads: CASSPRGQEGTNTQYF. The CDR3, as DNA: TGTGCCAGCAGCCCCCGAGGACAGGAGGGCACAAATACGCAGTATTTT.

This sequence joins TRBV10-3 and TRBJ1-3, with no clear D. The V gene's germline CDR1 is ENHRY and CDR2 SYGVKD. This CDR3 spans 14 amino acids. Deletions cut 4 bases from V and 0 bases from J, with 7 bases between. This CDR3 reads CAISGQASGNTIYF. The CDR3 DNA sequence: TGTGCCATCAGTGGTCAGGCCTCTGGAAACACCATATATTTT.

The chain combines TRBV4-1 with TRBJ2-1; possible D gene TRBD1, 6 bases. The germline V and J ends were trimmed by 5 bases and 0 bases, with 11 bases remaining between them. The CDR3 sequence is 15 residues long. Germline V gene sequence: CDR1 MGHRA, CDR2 YSYEKL. The CDR3 DNA is TGCGCCAGCAGCACCACAGGGAGCTCCTACAATGAGCAGTTCTTC. Amino acid sequence: CASSTTGSSYNEQFF.